A selection of T cell receptor beta chains follows, all from one sample in a study of T cells in Graves' hyperthyroidism and ophthalmopathy. MiXCR, run by TCRdb on the multiplex PCR reads, gives a single entry per CDR3 protein. The table records 350,000 to 400,000 distinct CDR3 sequences, about 18% of them present only once. Sample: blood. These receptors all stem from a man between 18 and 35 years old with Graves' ophthalmopathy. Both conserved end residues are part of each CDR3. D genes are given only for firm matches. Only some rows state a clone size, as once, few, many or a class for expanded clones.

clone size: many
J gene: TRBJ1-1
D gene: NA
V gene: TRBV9
CDR3 DNA: TGTGCCAGCAGCGGAACGGGGGTTTCGGACACTGAAGCTTTCTTT
CDR3 protein: CASSGTGVSDTEAFF

clone size: few
J gene: TRBJ2-7
D gene: NA
V gene: TRBV24-1
CDR3 DNA: TGTGCCACCAGCCAAGCGAGCGGGACAGCCTACGAGCAGTACTTC
CDR3 protein: CATSQASGTAYEQYF

clone size: NA
J gene: TRBJ2-2
D gene: NA
V gene: TRBV3-1
CDR3 DNA: TGTGCCAGCAGCCGCGCACAGGGCTCCCCGAACACCGGGGAGCTGTTTTTT
CDR3 protein: CASSRAQGSPNTGELFF

clone size: NA
J gene: TRBJ2-1
D gene: NA
V gene: TRBV5-1
CDR3 DNA: TGCGCCAGCAGCTTGGATAAAGGGGTAAATGAGCAGTTCTTC
CDR3 protein: CASSLDKGVNEQFF

clone size: NA
J gene: TRBJ2-1
D gene: TRBD1
V gene: TRBV9
CDR3 DNA: TGTGCCAGCAGCGGGGCAGGGGGACACGATGAGCAGTTCTTC
CDR3 protein: CASSGAGGHDEQFF

clone size: few
J gene: TRBJ2-5
D gene: TRBD1
V gene: TRBV11-3
CDR3 DNA: TGTGCCAGCAGCTCCGGGACAGCCAACTTATCTCAAGAGACCCAGTACTTC
CDR3 protein: CASSSGTANLSQETQYF

clone size: many
J gene: TRBJ1-5
D gene: NA
V gene: TRBV11-2
CDR3 DNA: TGTGCCAGCAGCTTCGGCAGATCAGGGGATGGCAATCAGCCCCAGCATTTT
CDR3 protein: CASSFGRSGDGNQPQHF

clone size: many
J gene: TRBJ2-1
D gene: TRBD2
V gene: TRBV7-2
CDR3 DNA: TGTGCCAGCAGCGCTAGCGGGGGTCACTACAATGAGCAGTTCTTC
CDR3 protein: CASSASGGHYNEQFF

clone size: NA
J gene: TRBJ2-1
D gene: NA
V gene: TRBV9
CDR3 DNA: TGTGCCAGCAGCATTCAACACCGGGACATTCAGTTCTTC
CDR3 protein: CASSIQHRDIQFF

clone size: few
J gene: TRBJ2-1
D gene: TRBD2
V gene: TRBV29-1
CDR3 DNA: TGCAGCGTTGGGCGGGGGGCTTACAATGAGCAGTTCTTC
CDR3 protein: CSVGRGAYNEQFF

clone size: many
J gene: TRBJ2-7
D gene: NA
V gene: TRBV3-1
CDR3 DNA: TGTGCCAGCAGCCACCAGGGCGTCTACGAGCAGTACTTC
CDR3 protein: CASSHQGVYEQYF

clone size: few
J gene: TRBJ1-6
D gene: NA
V gene: TRBV4-2
CDR3 DNA: TGTGCCAGCAGCCAAGGGCAGGGGAGCGATTCACCCCTCCACTTT
CDR3 protein: CASSQGQGSDSPLHF

clone size: few
J gene: TRBJ1-5
D gene: NA
V gene: TRBV19
CDR3 DNA: TGTGCCAGTAGCTCCTCACCTTACCCAAATCAGCCCCAGCATTTT
CDR3 protein: CASSSSPYPNQPQHF

clone size: few
J gene: TRBJ1-5
D gene: TRBD1
V gene: TRBV12-3/TRBV12-4
CDR3 DNA: TGTGCCAGCAGCCCCGCCGGGGGGCGGGGACAGAGCCAGCATTTT
CDR3 protein: CASSPAGGRGQSQHF

clone size: many
J gene: TRBJ2-3
D gene: TRBD2
V gene: TRBV12-3/TRBV12-4
CDR3 DNA: TGTGCCGCAGCCCTGGGACTAGCGGACACAGATACGCAGTATTTT
CDR3 protein: CAAALGLADTDTQYF

clone size: NA
J gene: TRBJ2-2
D gene: TRBD1
V gene: TRBV7-3
CDR3 DNA: TGTGCCAGCGACAGGGTTGGAACCGGGGAGCTGTTTTTT
CDR3 protein: CASDRVGTGELFF

clone size: many
J gene: TRBJ1-1
D gene: TRBD1
V gene: TRBV29-1
CDR3 DNA: TGCAGCGCCATTGGATGGACAGGGGGTACTGAAGCTTTCTTT
CDR3 protein: CSAIGWTGGTEAFF

clone size: few
J gene: TRBJ1-1
D gene: NA
V gene: TRBV10-2
CDR3 DNA: TGCGCCAGCAGTGAGTTGACAGGCAAGGCGGCTTTCTTT
CDR3 protein: CASSELTGKAAFF

clone size: NA
J gene: TRBJ2-1
D gene: TRBD2
V gene: TRBV4-1
CDR3 DNA: TGCGCCGGCAGCCAAGGGCGGCATAGCGGGGGGGATGAGCAGTTCTTC
CDR3 protein: CAGSQGRHSGGDEQFF

clone size: once
J gene: TRBJ1-1
D gene: TRBD1
V gene: TRBV11-2
CDR3 DNA: TGTGCCAGCAGTCCGCAGAAACAGGGGGCGCTGAGGACTGAAGCTTTCTTT
CDR3 protein: CASSPQKQGALRTEAFF

clone size: NA
J gene: TRBJ2-7
D gene: NA
V gene: TRBV18
CDR3 DNA: TGTGCCAGCTCACCACCGCCTCATAGCGCCTACGAGCAGTACTTC
CDR3 protein: CASSPPPHSAYEQYF

clone size: NA
J gene: TRBJ1-1
D gene: TRBD1
V gene: TRBV2
CDR3 DNA: TGTGCCAGCCACCGGGACAGGGGGCTTGAAGCTTTCTTT
CDR3 protein: CASHRDRGLEAFF

clone size: many
J gene: TRBJ2-1
D gene: TRBD2
V gene: TRBV20-1
CDR3 DNA: TGCAGTGCAGCACTAGCGAATGAGCAGTTCTTC
CDR3 protein: CSAALANEQFF

clone size: few
J gene: TRBJ1-1
D gene: TRBD1
V gene: TRBV6-6
CDR3 DNA: TGTGCCAGCAGTTACCAAGGGGGCAAGAACACTGAAGCTTTCTTT
CDR3 protein: CASSYQGGKNTEAFF

clone size: few
J gene: TRBJ1-5
D gene: TRBD1
V gene: TRBV19
CDR3 DNA: TGTGCCAGTACTCGGACAGGGGATTCTAGTCAGCCCCAGCATTTT
CDR3 protein: CASTRTGDSSQPQHF

clone size: NA
J gene: TRBJ1-3
D gene: NA
V gene: TRBV7-2
CDR3 DNA: TGTGCCAGCAGCCCTCCAGGACTGGCTAGCTCTGGAAACACCATATATTTT
CDR3 protein: CASSPPGLASSGNTIYF

clone size: NA
J gene: TRBJ1-4
D gene: NA
V gene: TRBV28
CDR3 DNA: TGTGCCAGCAGTCCCTTGGGGCAGGGTGGTAATGAAAAACTGTTTTTT
CDR3 protein: CASSPLGQGGNEKLFF

clone size: few
J gene: TRBJ1-5
D gene: NA
V gene: TRBV7-8
CDR3 DNA: TGTGCCAGCAGCGCCCCCCCCGGGGGTAGCAATCAGCCCCAGCATTTT
CDR3 protein: CASSAPPGGSNQPQHF

clone size: many
J gene: TRBJ2-7
D gene: NA
V gene: TRBV2
CDR3 DNA: TGTGCCAGCAGTGAGGGTTGGACACAAGACTACGAGCAGTACTTC
CDR3 protein: CASSEGWTQDYEQYF

clone size: NA
J gene: TRBJ2-1
D gene: NA
V gene: TRBV9
CDR3 DNA: TGTGCCAGCAGCGTAGGTTTGACCGGGGAAGGGTCCTACAATGAGCAGCTCTTC
CDR3 protein: CASSVGLTGEGSYNEQLF

clone size: few
J gene: TRBJ2-5
D gene: NA
V gene: TRBV29-1
CDR3 DNA: TGCAGCGTTGGGGAGGGGGCAGAGACCCAGTACTTC
CDR3 protein: CSVGEGAETQYF

clone size: few
J gene: TRBJ2-5
D gene: NA
V gene: TRBV28
CDR3 DNA: TGTGCCAGCAGTTCCCTACTGGTAGGAGAGACCCAGTACTTC
CDR3 protein: CASSSLLVGETQYF

clone size: NA
J gene: TRBJ2-1
D gene: TRBD2
V gene: TRBV5-1
CDR3 DNA: TGCGCCAGCAGCTTGGCCGTTAGCGGGGCTGGGCTCCCCTACAATGAGCAGTTCTTC
CDR3 protein: CASSLAVSGAGLPYNEQFF

clone size: few
J gene: TRBJ2-1
D gene: NA
V gene: TRBV7-9
CDR3 DNA: TGTGCCAGCAGCTTATGGACAGAGACTGGGGAGCAGTTCTTC
CDR3 protein: CASSLWTETGEQFF

clone size: few
J gene: TRBJ2-7
D gene: TRBD1
V gene: TRBV5-6
CDR3 DNA: TGTGCCAGCAGCTCGTCCGGGACAGGAGTATACGAGCAGTACTTC
CDR3 protein: CASSSSGTGVYEQYF

clone size: many
J gene: TRBJ1-6
D gene: TRBD1
V gene: TRBV3-1
CDR3 DNA: TGTGCCAGCAGCCCCTGGGACAGGGTAAAAGGCACCCTCCACTTT
CDR3 protein: CASSPWDRVKGTLHF

clone size: NA
J gene: TRBJ2-5
D gene: NA
V gene: TRBV19
CDR3 DNA: TGTGCCAGTAGTATAGTGGCAGCCCCCCAAGAGACCCAGTACTTC
CDR3 protein: CASSIVAAPQETQYF

clone size: many
J gene: TRBJ1-1
D gene: NA
V gene: TRBV20-1
CDR3 DNA: TGCAGTGCTGAAAAGGACAGAAAGAACACTGAAGCTTTCTTT
CDR3 protein: CSAEKDRKNTEAFF

clone size: many
J gene: TRBJ1-5
D gene: TRBD1
V gene: TRBV20-1
CDR3 DNA: TGCAGTGCCCAGGGGGTGAATCAGCCCCAGCATTTT
CDR3 protein: CSAQGVNQPQHF

clone size: few
J gene: TRBJ2-3
D gene: NA
V gene: TRBV24-1
CDR3 DNA: TGTGCCACCAGTGACCGGGGACGAGGTCTCGCAGATACGCAGTATTTT
CDR3 protein: CATSDRGRGLADTQYF

clone size: few
J gene: TRBJ2-4
D gene: TRBD2
V gene: TRBV15
CDR3 DNA: TGTGCCACCAGGGTGCTAGCGGGGGGGAGGGAAAACATTCAGTACTTC
CDR3 protein: CATRVLAGGRENIQYF

clone size: NA
J gene: TRBJ2-6
D gene: TRBD1
V gene: TRBV20-1
CDR3 DNA: TGCAGTGCTCGACAGGGGGTCGTCTCTGGGGCCAACGTCCTGACTTTC
CDR3 protein: CSARQGVVSGANVLTF

clone size: NA
J gene: TRBJ2-7
D gene: NA
V gene: TRBV9
CDR3 DNA: TGTGCCAGCAGCCCGGGGGCAGCTCTCCTCGAGCAGTACTTC
CDR3 protein: CASSPGAALLEQYF

clone size: many
J gene: TRBJ2-5
D gene: NA
V gene: TRBV11-2
CDR3 DNA: TGTGCCAGCAGCTCCGGACAGCCTCCCCAAGAGACCCAGTACTTC
CDR3 protein: CASSSGQPPQETQYF

clone size: few
J gene: TRBJ2-5
D gene: TRBD2
V gene: TRBV5-4
CDR3 DNA: TGTGCCAGCAGCAGGGGACTAGCGGGGGAAGAGACCCAGTACTTC
CDR3 protein: CASSRGLAGEETQYF

clone size: many
J gene: TRBJ2-5
D gene: NA
V gene: TRBV12-3/TRBV12-4
CDR3 DNA: TGTGCCAGCAGTTTTTACCTAACGAGGTACCAAGAGACCCAGTACTTC
CDR3 protein: CASSFYLTRYQETQYF

clone size: NA
J gene: TRBJ2-5
D gene: NA
V gene: TRBV5-6
CDR3 DNA: TGTGCCAGCAGCTTGTCGGGGCGTTGGGAGACCCAGTACTTC
CDR3 protein: CASSLSGRWETQYF

clone size: few
J gene: TRBJ2-2
D gene: TRBD2
V gene: TRBV9
CDR3 DNA: TGTGCCAGCAGCACTCCTTCCGGGACTAGCGGGGGGCGGAACACCGGGGAGCTGTTTTTT
CDR3 protein: CASSTPSGTSGGRNTGELFF

clone size: NA
J gene: TRBJ1-1
D gene: NA
V gene: TRBV9
CDR3 DNA: TGTGCCAGCAGCCCTCCAACCCCACAGCAAGCTTTCTTT
CDR3 protein: CASSPPTPQQAFF

clone size: NA
J gene: TRBJ2-7
D gene: NA
V gene: TRBV6-1
CDR3 DNA: TGTGCCAGCAGTTATGGCTTTTCCTACGAGCAGTACTTC
CDR3 protein: CASSYGFSYEQYF

clone size: NA
J gene: TRBJ1-4
D gene: NA
V gene: TRBV5-1
CDR3 DNA: TGCGCCAGCAGCTTGACAGGTTCTAGTGAAAAACTGTTTTTT
CDR3 protein: CASSLTGSSEKLFF

clone size: many
J gene: TRBJ1-2
D gene: NA
V gene: TRBV20-1
CDR3 DNA: TGCAGTGCTAGAGATAGGCGGGGGGCTACCAACTATGGCTACACCTTC
CDR3 protein: CSARDRRGATNYGYTF

clone size: few
J gene: TRBJ2-5
D gene: NA
V gene: TRBV6-1
CDR3 DNA: TGTGCCACCACCGCGAACGAGGAGACCCAGTACTTC
CDR3 protein: CATTANEETQYF

clone size: NA
J gene: TRBJ1-3
D gene: TRBD1
V gene: TRBV5-1
CDR3 DNA: TGCGCCAGCAGCCGACAGGGCGACTCTGGAACCACCATATATTTT
CDR3 protein: CASSRQGDSGTTIYF